A single sample is the source of the 32 T cell receptor beta chains below, sequenced in a study of CD4 T cells in relation to SARS-CoV-2 and coronaviruses. Using immunoSEQ multiplex PCR, the repertoire was profiled, and TCRdb retains in-frame clones only, with some absent. The table shows around 11,000 clones, with over 80% occurring only once. Sequencing was performed on naive CD4+ T cells from PBMCs. Subset reported: naive CD4+ T cells isolated by negative enrichment. The receptor set was obtained from an adult with COVID-19.

The chain joins TRBV5-6 to TRBJ2-3; D not resolved. Per germline, CDR1 SGHDT and CDR2 YYEEEE. V lost 0 bases to trimming and J lost 2 bases, with 13 bases between them. CDR3 length: 16 residues. The CDR3 region is CASSLAPEANTDTQYF. The CDR3, as DNA: TGTGCCAGCAGCTTGGCTCCTGAGGCCAACACAGATACGCAGTATTTT.

The rearrangement uses TRBV2 and TRBJ1-2; TRBD1 is a possible D gene (5 bases). This CDR3 is built from 13 residues. The V and J ends lost 8 bases and 1 base respectively, with 11 bases between them. Germline V gene lookup returns CDR1 SNHLY and CDR2 FYNNEI. Written as DNA, the CDR3 is TGTGCCAGCTTCGGGGGGGGTAACTATGGCTACACCTTC. It encodes CASFGGGNYGYTF. Full variable domain (outside the CDR3, taken from reference TRBV2 and TRBJ1-2): EPEVTQTPSHQVTQMGQEVILRCVPISNHLYFYWYRQILGQKVEFLVSFYNNEISEKSEIFDDQFSVERPDGSNFTLKIRSTKLEDSAMYFCASFGGGNYGYTFGSGTRLTVV.

In this sample, this clone turned up once. The chain couples TRBV7-2 to TRBJ2-3; no definite D call. Trimming left V 5 bases short and J 8 bases short, with 23 bases between. CDR1 and CDR2 from the germline V gene are SGHTA and FQGNSA. CDR3 length: 16 residues. The CDR3 sequence is CASSPLADPVRSTQYF. The CDR3 DNA is TGTGCCAGCAGCCCCTTGGCGGACCCCGTCAGAAGTACGCAGTATTTT.

The rearrangement links TRBV25-1 to TRBJ1-6; D is possibly TRBD1 (5 bases). Trimming shortened V by 6 bases and J by 6 bases, and 12 bases separated the two germline ends. CDR1 is MGHDK, CDR2 SYGVNS, per germline. CDR3 length: 14 residues. The CDR3 DNA follows: TGTGCCAGCAGATCCCCTGGGGGTAATTCACCCCTCCACTTT. It codes for CASRSPGGNSPLHF.

J is TRBJ2-7 and V is TRBV15, with D possibly being TRBD2 (5 bases). CDR3 length: 14 amino acids. The germline gives CDR1 LNHNV, CDR2 YYDKDF (reference sequence). V was clipped by 3 bases and J by 1 base, with 10 bases between them. CDR3 region: CATSRRAGSYEQYF. DNA for the CDR3: TGTGCCACCAGCAGGAGGGCGGGTTCCTACGAGCAGTACTTC.

This chain joins TRBV18 and TRBJ2-4, with a weak D call TRBD1 (6 bases). Germline loops: CDR1 KGHSH, CDR2 LQKENI. Trimming took 3 bases from V and 0 from J, leaving 9 bases between them. CDR3 length equals 15 residues. In DNA, the CDR3 is TGTGCCAGCTCACCGGACAGTCTAGCCAAAAACATTCAGTACTTC. Residues: CASSPDSLAKNIQYF. Full variable domain (remainder filled in from reference TRBV18 and TRBJ2-4): NAGVMQNPRHLVRRRGQEARLRCSPMKGHSHVYWYRQLPEEGLKFMVYLQKENIIDESGMPKERFSAEFPKEGPSILRIQQVVRGDSAAYFCASSPDSLAKNIQYFGAGTRLSVL.

The chain uses TRBV5-1 and TRBJ2-1; 10 bases agree with TRBD2. This CDR3 spans 19 amino acids. V shed 0 bases, J shed 5 bases, and the junction held 14 bases outside the gene matches. From germline, CDR1 is SGHRS and CDR2 YFSETQ. The CDR3 protein is CASSLVLAGGIRGHNEQFF. The CDR3 nucleotides read TGCGCCAGCAGCTTGGTGTTAGCGGGGGGTATCAGGGGACACAATGAGCAGTTCTTC.

This clone was recorded a few times. V and J are TRBV5-1 and TRBJ1-3; D is uncertain. Germline CDR1 is SGHRS and CDR2 is YFSETQ. V dropped 6 bases and J dropped 2 bases, with 15 bases sitting between them. The CDR3 has 15 amino acids. The CDR3 DNA follows: TGCGCCAGCACCTCAGCCCCTGAAACTGGAAACACCATATATTTT. This translates into CASTSAPETGNTIYF.

V gene TRBV10-3 combines with J gene TRBJ1-5; a weak D match, TRBD1 (6 bases). The CDR3 has 14 residues. Germline CDR1 and CDR2: ENHRY and SYGVKD. V was cut by 6 bases and J by 0 bases, with 9 bases left in between. CDR3 DNA sequence: TGTGCCATCAGGGACAGCTATAGCAATCAGCCCCAGCATTTT. Translated: CAIRDSYSNQPQHF.

This clone was detected once. The chain combines TRBV24-1 with TRBJ2-3; TRBD1 aligns across 8 bases. The CDR3 is made up of 14 amino acids. Germline V gene lookup returns CDR1 KGHDR and CDR2 SFDVKD. V lost 5 bases, J lost 3 bases, and 3 bases stayed unmatched. CDR3 coding DNA: TGTGCCACCAGTGCAGGGGGCGGGACAGATACGCAGTATTTT. It translates to CATSAGGGTDTQYF.

This chain joins TRBV7-2 and TRBJ1-6, with 10 nucleotides matching TRBD1. Germline V gene sequence: CDR1 SGHTA, CDR2 FQGNSA. This CDR3 is 15 amino acids long. The V gene end was trimmed by 4 bases and the J gene end by 8 bases; junction bases not matched to a gene: 5. The CDR3 reads CASSSTGGNDSPLHF. The CDR3 DNA reads TGTGCCAGCAGCTCGACAGGGGGCAACGATTCACCCCTCCACTTT. The variable domain in full, with the rest retrieved from reference TRBV7-2 and TRBJ1-6, is GAGVSQSPSNKVTEKGKDVELRCDPISGHTALYWYRQSLGQGLEFLIYFQGNSAPDKSGLPSDRFSAERTGGSVSTLTIQRTQQEDSAVYLCASSSTGGNDSPLHFGNGTRLTVT.

In this sample, this clone turned up once. Mismatch with germline at one junction end may stem from a read error. The V gene is TRBV7-7, the J gene TRBJ2-2, with 12 nucleotides matching TRBD1. The CDR3 spans 16 residues. Germline-derived CDR1 and CDR2 are SSHAT and FNYEAQ (reference sequence). CDR3 nucleotides: TGTGCTAGCAGCCGGGACAGGGGGCCTGGCACCGGGGAGCTGTTTTTT. Protein sequence: CASSRDRGPGTGELFF.

V is TRBV7-8 and J is TRBJ1-2; 8 bases fit TRBD1. Germline CDR1 reads SGHVS; CDR2 reads FQNEAQ. The CDR3 has 14 amino acids. V lost 1 base to trimming and J lost 4 bases; unmatched junction nucleotides: 2. As DNA, the CDR3 is TGTGCCAGCAGCTTAGGGGACAGGCGCTATGGCTACACCTTC. As protein: CASSLGDRRYGYTF. The full variable domain, its missing parts supplied by reference TRBV7-8 and TRBJ1-2, is GAGVSQSPRYKVAKRGQDVALRCDPISGHVSLFWYQQALGQGPEFLTYFQNEAQLDKSGLPSDRFFAERPEGSVSTLKIQRTQQEDSAVYLCASSLGDRRYGYTFGSGTRLTVV.

This chain connects TRBV12-5 to TRBJ1-4, with 10 bases that match TRBD1. The CDR3 is 18 residues long. V trimming: 2 bases; J trimming: 3 bases; junction bases outside the gene matches: 9. The germline V gene encodes CDR1 LGHNT and CDR2 FRNRAP. Here the CDR3 reads CASGLSRDRGRSNEKLFF. The CDR3 nucleotides are TGTGCTAGTGGTTTGTCCCGGGACAGGGGCCGCTCTAATGAAAAACTGTTTTTT.

The chain links TRBV27 to TRBJ1-2, with D possibly being TRBD1 (5 bases). The V gene's germline CDR1 is MNHEY and CDR2 SMNVEV (reference sequence). This CDR3 has 13 amino acids. Trimming shortened V by 2 bases and J by 5 bases, and 9 bases separated the two germline ends. CDR3 in amino acids: CASSLDSLYGYTF. CDR3 coding DNA: TGTGCCAGCAGTTTAGACAGCCTTTATGGCTACACCTTC.

The V call is TRBV10-3, the J call TRBJ1-4; D unclear. CDR3 length: 14 amino acids. Germline assignment: CDR1 ENHRY and CDR2 SYGVKD. Between the trimmed V and J ends, which lost 6 bases and 0 bases, there was a span of 8 bases. CDR3 bases: TGTGCCATCAGAGCTGGAGCAACTAATGAAAAACTGTTTTTT. It codes for CAIRAGATNEKLFF.

The chain combines TRBV29-1 with TRBJ2-7; the D gene is possibly TRBD1 (6 bases). CDR1 SQVTM and CDR2 ANQGSEA come from the germline V gene. V was trimmed by 7 bases and J by 0 bases, leaving 13 bases between them. The CDR3 is made up of 13 amino acids. The CDR3 loop is CSAQKGHSYEQYF. The CDR3 DNA is TGCAGCGCCCAAAAGGGACACTCCTACGAGCAGTACTTC.

The gene calls are TRBV19 and TRBJ1-6, with D uncertain. The CDR3 totals 14 residues. V lost 4 bases, J lost 14 bases, and 18 bases lay in between. Germline V gives CDR1 LNHDA, CDR2 SQIVND (reference sequence). This chain's CDR3 is CASSKAVPLLSLHF. The CDR3 DNA follows: TGTGCCAGTAGTAAGGCCGTCCCTCTTTTATCCCTCCACTTT.

The J gene is TRBJ1-5, the V gene TRBV5-3; D remains ambiguous. TRBV5-3 is designated an ORF whose function remains uncertain. The CDR3 has 14 amino acids. The germline V and J ends were trimmed by 0 bases and 5 bases, with 9 bases remaining between them. The CDR3 loop reads CARSLDSPDQPQHF. CDR3 DNA sequence: TGTGCCAGAAGCTTGGACAGCCCGGATCAGCCCCAGCATTTT.

The chain is built from TRBV12-3 or TRBV12-4 and TRBJ1-1; D gene ambiguous. With 4 bases removed from V and 5 bases from J, the gap between germline ends came to 11 bases. The CDR3 covers 13 residues. This chain's CDR3 is CASSWRGYTEAFF. For the CDR3, the DNA is TGTGCCAGCAGTTGGCGCGGTTATACTGAAGCTTTCTTT.

The CDR3 nucleotides are TGTGCCAGCAGCCGCGGGACAGCGCTCTCCTACGAGCAGTACTTC. This codes for CASSRGTALSYEQYF. V is TRBV3-1 (or the pseudogene TRBV3-2) and J is TRBJ2-7, with TRBD1 as a possible D gene (7 bases). Trimming removed 4 bases at V and 0 bases at J, with 13 bases between. The CDR3 is 15 residues long. The V gene's germline CDR1 is LGHDT and CDR2 YNNKEL (reference sequence).

The rearrangement links TRBV5-1 to TRBJ2-2; either TRBD1 or TRBD2 may supply D (5 bases each). Trimming left V 2 bases short and J 4 bases short, with 12 bases between. Germline values: CDR1 SGHRS, CDR2 YFSETQ. The CDR3 runs 15 residues. The CDR3 DNA reads as TGCGCCAGCAGCTTAGAAGGGGAGAGCACCGGGGAGCTGTTTTTT. This sequence encodes CASSLEGESTGELFF.

The gene calls are TRBV20-1 and TRBJ1-5; D may be TRBD1 (5 bases). Trimming pared 3 bases from V and 3 bases from J, leaving 15 bases between. The CDR3 covers 15 residues. Germline V CDR1 and CDR2: DFQATT, SNEGSKA (reference sequence). CDR3 nucleotide sequence: TGCAGTGCTAGTACAATTCGCAGGGTCAATCAGCCCCAGCATTTT. As protein: CSASTIRRVNQPQHF.

This clone appeared once. This chain uses TRBV7-9 with TRBJ2-5; D is unresolved. Germline lookup yields CDR1 SEHNR and CDR2 FQNEAQ (reference sequence). V was pared by 1 base and J by 1 base, with 7 bases between. The CDR3 sequence is 14 residues long. The CDR3 protein is CASSLGLPQETQYF. CDR3 sequence (DNA): TGTGCCAGCAGCTTAGGCCTCCCCCAAGAGACCCAGTACTTC.

This clone has more than one count but fewer than ten. This chain links TRBV6-5 with TRBJ2-7; D assignment may be TRBD1 or TRBD2 (5 bases each). V was trimmed by 8 bases and J by 2 bases, leaving 7 bases between them. Germline assignment: CDR1 MNHEY and CDR2 SVGAGI. The CDR3 contains 11 residues. Here the CDR3 reads CASGGTYEQYF. As DNA, the CDR3 is TGTGCCAGCGGGGGTACCTACGAGCAGTACTTC.

This chain's CDR3 is CASSILVLSDTEAFF. The CDR3 coding sequence is TGTGCCAGTAGTATATTGGTGCTGTCGGACACTGAAGCTTTCTTT. This rearrangement joins TRBV19 to TRBJ1-1; no firm D call. Germline V gene lookup returns CDR1 LNHDA and CDR2 SQIVND (reference sequence). V was cut by 2 bases and J by 3 bases, with 13 bases left in between. The CDR3 has 15 residues.

This chain joins TRBV5-1 and TRBJ1-1, with 7 positions matching TRBD1. J was trimmed by 0 bases and V by 1 base; bases with no gene match: 6. The germline gives CDR1 SGHRS, CDR2 YFSETQ. CDR3 size: 16 residues. Here the CDR3 DNA reads TGCGCCAGCAGCTTGTCGACAGGGACTATGAACACTGAAGCTTTCTTT. It translates to CASSLSTGTMNTEAFF.

V usage is TRBV7-6 and J usage is TRBJ1-1; a weak D match, TRBD1 (5 bases). Between the trimmed V and J ends, which lost 5 bases and 7 bases, there was a span of 14 bases. Germline CDR1 and CDR2: SGHVS and FNYEAQ. The CDR3 has 13 amino acids. The CDR3 DNA reads as TGTGCCAGCAGCCCAGGGACTCACAGTGAAGCTTTCTTT. It specifies CASSPGTHSEAFF.

The chain is built from TRBV24-1 and TRBJ1-5; 8 nucleotides line up with TRBD1. Trimming at V came to 12 bases and at J to 2 bases, leaving 8 bases not matched to a gene. CDR3 length: 14 amino acids. In germline, CDR1 is KGHDR, CDR2 SFDVKD. CDR3 residues: CAAMTGVGNQPQHF. The CDR3 DNA follows: TGTGCCGCCATGACAGGGGTGGGCAATCAGCCCCAGCATTTT.

The chain is built from TRBV29-1 and TRBJ2-4, with D tentatively TRBD2 (6 bases). The CDR3 covers 13 residues. Germline CDR1 is SQVTM and CDR2 is ANQGSEA. V was trimmed by 4 bases and J by 6 bases, leaving 13 bases between them. The CDR3 region has the DNA TGCAGCGTTGGGGTATCGGAGGGAAACATTCAGTACTTC. Protein product: CSVGVSEGNIQYF.

The chain recombines TRBV2 with TRBJ2-7, with D uncertain. The CDR3 consists of 15 residues. Trimming stripped 0 bases from V and 0 bases from J, with 9 bases between. Looked up from germline, CDR1 is SNHLY and CDR2 is FYNNEI. The CDR3: CASSEAQLNSYEQYF. CDR3 DNA sequence: TGTGCCAGCAGTGAAGCGCAGCTCAACTCCTACGAGCAGTACTTC. Supplemented by reference TRBV2 and TRBJ2-7, the full variable domain reads EPEVTQTPSHQVTQMGQEVILRCVPISNHLYFYWYRQILGQKVEFLVSFYNNEISEKSEIFDDQFSVERPDGSNFTLKIRSTKLEDSAMYFCASSEAQLNSYEQYFGPGTRLTVT.

V and J are TRBV5-5 and TRBJ2-1; 13 bases are shared with TRBD2. CDR3 length: 16 amino acids. After removal of 4 bases from V and 9 bases from J, the junction contained 10 bases not matched to a gene. Germline assignment: CDR1 SGHKS and CDR2 YYEKEE (reference sequence). The CDR3 protein is CASSITPGTSGVEQFF. CDR3 in DNA: TGTGCCAGCAGCATCACGCCCGGGACTAGCGGGGTTGAGCAGTTCTTC.